The clone carrying this TCR beta chain was seen a few times. Libraries were prepared by immunoSEQ multiplex PCR; TCRdb keeps only in-frame clonotypes and omits some of them. In the table there are 27,000 or so clones, roughly 86% of which are singletons. V was clipped by 2 bases and J by 2 bases, with 8 bases between them. The CDR3 has 14 amino acids. Germline V gene data show CDR1 as KGHSH and CDR2 as LQKENI. This sample is part of a study of T cells in narcolepsy. The V call is TRBV18, the J call TRBJ2-3; D remains ambiguous. The specimen was CD45RA- memory CD4+ T cells from PBMCs. This TCR was sampled from a human donor with narcolepsy. The CDR3 here is CASSPSLATDTQYF. As DNA, the CDR3 is TGTGCCAGCTCACCAAGCCTTGCCACAGATACGCAGTATTTT.